This record covers a single T cell receptor beta chain. What it binds is unknown. TCRdb re-called the reads through MiXCR, storing one row per CDR3 protein. The profile covers about 900,000 distinct CDR3 sequences, with approximately 31% appearing a single time and about 14% taken by the ten largest. The CDR3 length is 21 residues. CDR1 MNHNY and CDR2 SVGAGI come from the germline V gene (reference sequence). V was clipped by 10 bases and J by 5 bases; unmatched bases: 32. The data were obtained in a study of T cell repertoires in cytomegalovirus infection. Whole-study findings and limits: The study found HLA-C-restricted CMV-specific TCR beta clonotypes dominating the ex vivo response.

The source of this sequence is a human donor in good health (CMV status not recorded). Some clones in this sample may be carry-over from other donors' samples. The sample in question was cultured CD8+ T cells from PBMCs, obtained from culture after CMV antigen stimulation. The rearrangement uses TRBV6-6 and TRBJ1-5; 7 bases align to TRBD1. CDR3 protein: CATQRDLLGTDPYPLHQPQHF. The CDR3 coding sequence is TGTGCCACCCAACGGGACTTATTAGGGACAGATCCATACCCCTTACATCAGCCCCAGCATTTT.